This T cell receptor (beta chain) derives from a study of OX40 agonist ivuxolimab in advanced cancers. This CDR3 is 15 amino acids long. Trimming took 4 bases from V and 1 from J; bases not matched to a gene: 4. Germline CDR1 and CDR2: ENHRY and SYGVKD. General observations from the study: The antigens recognized by the expanded peripheral T cells, that is their antigen specificity, were not determined.

To note about this clone: The antigen is not known.

TCRdb's table, derived via immunoSEQ multiplex PCR, lists solely in-frame clones and lacks some. The table has 55,000 or so clones, around 86% seen once; the top ten hold about an eighth. The chain couples TRBV10-3 to TRBJ1-3; 7 bases are shared with TRBD1. This receptor was obtained from an adult with an advanced solid tumor such as melanoma, head and neck, liver or kidney cancer. The sample in question was CD4+ or CD8+ T cells sorted from blood, obtained in a trial of the OX40 agonist ivuxolimab. The CDR3 reads CAISGTTGSGNTIYF. CDR3 nucleotide sequence: TGTGCCATCAGTGGCACGACAGGGTCTGGAAACACCATATATTTT.